The sequence of this T cell receptor (beta chain) was determined in a study of cytomegalovirus exposure and HLA in healthy donors. About the research overall: Early released data had approximately 86 million unique TCRs, all coming from HLA-typed donors. Broader study findings: It was only CMV serostatus that was available as immune exposure information. Cytomegalovirus association was assigned to under 200 TCR beta chains.

PCR primers comprised 60 Vbeta and 13 Jbeta primers. Only in-frame clones appear in the TCRdb table, and some are missing; sequencing was by immunoSEQ multiplex PCR. The sample holds about 160,000 clones. Notes on this clone: The antigen remains unidentified.

CDR3 length: 14 residues. The V end lost 6 bases, the J end lost 0 bases, and 10 bases lay between the germline ends. CDR1 and CDR2 (germline): SSHAT, FNYEAQ (reference sequence). The source material was PBMCs. The sequence was obtained from a man aged 30 to 39 in good health and CMV-seronegative. The chain employs TRBV7-7 and TRBJ2-3; weak D call: TRBD2 (6 bases). The DNA of the CDR3 is TGTGCCAGCAGTCCCGGGACTAGCACAGATACGCAGTATTTT. Translating gives CASSPGTSTDTQYF.